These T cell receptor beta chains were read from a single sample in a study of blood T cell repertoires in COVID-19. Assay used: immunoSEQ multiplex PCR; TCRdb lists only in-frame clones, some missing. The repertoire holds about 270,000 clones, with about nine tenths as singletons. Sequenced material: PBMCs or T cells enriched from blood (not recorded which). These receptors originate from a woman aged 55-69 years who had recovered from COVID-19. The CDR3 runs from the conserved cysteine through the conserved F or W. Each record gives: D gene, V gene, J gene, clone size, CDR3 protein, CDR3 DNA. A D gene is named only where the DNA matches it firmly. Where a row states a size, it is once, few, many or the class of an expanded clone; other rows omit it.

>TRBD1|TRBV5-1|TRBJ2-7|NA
CASSSPGTGSDEQYF
TGCGCCAGCAGCTCCCCCGGGACAGGGAGCGACGAGCAGTACTTC
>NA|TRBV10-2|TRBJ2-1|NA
CASSEGQRSSYNEQFF
TGCGCCAGCAGTGAAGGTCAGCGGTCCTCCTACAATGAGCAGTTCTTC
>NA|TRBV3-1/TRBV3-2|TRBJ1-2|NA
CASSRGGRSGSNYGYTF
TGTGCCAGCAGCCGGGGGGGGCGCAGTGGATCTAACTATGGCTACACCTTC
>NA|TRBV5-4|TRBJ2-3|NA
CASSFRRSLSTDTQYF
TGTGCCAGCAGCTTCCGGCGGAGTCTCAGCACAGATACGCAGTATTTT
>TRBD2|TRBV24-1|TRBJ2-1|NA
CATSDLGSGGYNEQFF
TGTGCCACCAGTGATTTGGGGAGCGGGGGCTACAATGAGCAGTTCTTC
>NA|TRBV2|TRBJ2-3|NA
CASSSRLGITDTQYF
TGTGCCAGCAGTTCCCGACTAGGAATCACAGATACGCAGTATTTT
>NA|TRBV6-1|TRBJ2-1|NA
CASSELAGSDNEQFF
TGTGCCAGCAGTGAACTAGCAGGATCGGACAATGAGCAGTTCTTC
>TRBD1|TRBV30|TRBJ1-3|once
CACGTGGGNTIYF
TGTGCCTGCGGGACAGGCGGTGGAAACACCATATATTTT
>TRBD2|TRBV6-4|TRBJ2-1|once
CASSDKPSGLYNEQFF
TGTGCCAGCAGTGACAAACCTAGCGGGCTTTACAATGAGCAGTTCTTC
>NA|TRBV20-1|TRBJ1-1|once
CSATGSTEAFF
TGCAGTGCCACAGGGTCTACTGAAGCTTTCTTT
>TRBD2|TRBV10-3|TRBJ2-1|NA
CAISGEAGASNEQFF
TGTGCCATCAGTGGAGAAGCGGGAGCTTCCAATGAGCAGTTCTTC
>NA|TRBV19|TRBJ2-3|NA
CASEASGTDTQYF
TGTGCCAGTGAGGCTAGCGGCACAGATACGCAGTATTTT
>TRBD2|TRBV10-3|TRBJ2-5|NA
CAISDVAGGLETQYF
TGTGCCATCAGTGATGTAGCGGGAGGGCTAGAGACCCAGTACTTC
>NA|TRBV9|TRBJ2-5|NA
CASSVKNLGVETQYF
TGTGCCAGCAGCGTAAAGAACCTCGGGGTTGAGACCCAGTACTTC
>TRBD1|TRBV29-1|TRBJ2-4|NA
CSVGSTGGNIQYF
TGCAGCGTTGGGTCAACAGGGGGGAACATTCAGTACTTC
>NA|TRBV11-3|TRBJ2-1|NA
CASSLGGGPHEQFF
TGTGCCAGCAGCTTAGGCGGGGGCCCCCATGAGCAGTTCTTC
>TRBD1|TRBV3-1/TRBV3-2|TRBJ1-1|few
CASSQAGRTGFTEAFF
TGTGCCAGCAGCCAAGCCGGCCGGACAGGGTTCACTGAAGCTTTCTTT
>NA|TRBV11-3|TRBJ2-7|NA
CASSLIRSYEQYF
TGTGCCAGCAGCCTAATTCGGAGCTACGAGCAGTACTTC
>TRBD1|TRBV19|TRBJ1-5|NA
CASTKDRGDNRPQHF
TGTGCCAGTACCAAGGACAGGGGCGACAATCGGCCCCAGCATTTT
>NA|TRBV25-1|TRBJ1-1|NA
CASSDGRPEAFF
TGTGCCAGCAGCGACGGCAGGCCTGAAGCTTTCTTT
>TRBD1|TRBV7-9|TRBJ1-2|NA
CASSLDTGGVFGYTF
TGTGCCAGCAGCTTAGATACAGGGGGCGTTTTTGGCTACACCTTC
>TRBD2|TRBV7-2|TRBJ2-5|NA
CASSLVGGRGETQYF
TGTGCCAGCAGCTTAGTGGGCGGGAGGGGGGAGACCCAGTACTTC
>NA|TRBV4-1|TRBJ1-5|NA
CASSQTGQPMGNQPQHF
TGCGCCAGCAGCCAAACAGGACAACCGATGGGCAATCAGCCCCAGCATTTT
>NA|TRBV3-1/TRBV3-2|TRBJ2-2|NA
CASSLVLSGELFF
TGTGCCAGCAGCCTAGTTTTATCGGGGGAGCTGTTTTTT
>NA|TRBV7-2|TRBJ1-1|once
CASNRIQGTTEAFF
TGTGCCAGCAACCGGATACAGGGAACCACTGAAGCTTTCTTT
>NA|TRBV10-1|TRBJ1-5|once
CASSESGGPQHF
TGCGCCAGCAGTGAGTCCGGGGGGCCCCAGCATTTT
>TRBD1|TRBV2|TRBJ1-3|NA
CASSSGQASGNTIYF
TGTGCCAGCAGTTCAGGACAGGCCTCTGGAAACACCATATATTTT
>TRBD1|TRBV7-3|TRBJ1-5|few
CASSLKGQLTYNQPQHF
TGTGCCAGCAGCTTAAAGGGACAGCTTACCTACAATCAGCCCCAGCATTTT
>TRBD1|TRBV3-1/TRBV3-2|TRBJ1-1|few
CASSLGQGVRAFF
TGTGCCAGCAGTCTTGGACAGGGGGTACGAGCTTTCTTT